The 2 T cell receptor beta chains below were found in one sample sequenced in a study of blood T cell repertoires in COVID-19. Produced via immunoSEQ multiplex PCR; TCRdb's table is partial and in-frame only. Of 100,000 to 150,000 clones listed, approximately 81% are singletons. The sequencing input was peripheral blood. These receptors all come from a man aged 55 to 70 with acute or convalescent COVID-19.

The rearrangement joins TRBV5-1 to TRBJ1-1, with TRBD1 matching 10 bases. The CDR3 runs to 16 residues. In germline, CDR1 is SGHRS, CDR2 YFSETQ. V shed 4 bases and J 1 base; nucleotides not matched to a gene: 7. Written as DNA, the CDR3 is TGCGCCAGCAGCCCCACCCGGACAGGGGGGAACACTGAAGCTTTCTTT. Amino acid sequence: CASSPTRTGGNTEAFF.

The chain recombines TRBV28 with TRBJ1-4; D gene uncertain. The CDR3 has 14 amino acids. Germline CDR1 MDHEN, CDR2 SYDVKM. Trimming cost V 2 bases and J 0 bases, with 4 bases left between them. CDR3 bases: TGTGCCAGCAGTTTAAGAGCAACTAATGAAAAACTGTTTTTT. Protein sequence: CASSLRATNEKLFF.